The clone carrying this TCR beta chain occurred a few times. V shed 3 bases and J shed 13 bases, with 12 bases lying between them. The length of the CDR3 is 10 residues. The germline V gene has CDR1 DFQATT and CDR2 SNEGSKA (reference sequence). The data are from a study of radiation and T cells in renal cell carcinoma. Produced via immunoSEQ multiplex PCR; TCRdb's table is partial and in-frame only. The table lists about 140,000 clones, approximately 86% of them singletons. Specified time point: blood 4 weeks post-SBRT, at nephrectomy. Treatment indicated: 15 Gy SBRT to primary tumor, nephrectomy 4 weeks later. Clear cell pathology was present in this patient's renal cell carcinoma.

The TCR originated in a woman between 45 and 65 years old with renal cell carcinoma. The sequencing used blood, collected from a patient whose treatment included radiotherapy and nephrectomy. The V and J genes are TRBV20-1 and TRBJ1-1; the D is unclear. The CDR3: CSARELKLFF. The CDR3 DNA reads TGCAGTGCTAGGGAACTGAAGCTTTTCTTT.